This T cell receptor (beta chain) originates from a study of blood T cell repertoires in COVID-19. Study-level background: The study drew acute and convalescent COVID-19 samples from the United States, Italy and Spain. The analysed material was cDNA or gDNA that came from T cells, B-cell-depleted T cells, or PBMCs.

Germline V lookup: CDR1 SGHTA, CDR2 FQGNSA. This CDR3 has 14 amino acids. V lost 3 bases to trimming and J lost 5 bases; unmatched junction nucleotides: 5. This clone was recorded only once. As handled by the study authors: Researchers report that nucleated cell counts were estimated from reference gene primer amplification. Using immunoSEQ multiplex PCR, the repertoire was profiled, and TCRdb retains in-frame clones only, with some absent. That table is the source of V, J and clone size, and D and trimming were worked out from the DNA. The sample records some 95,000 clones, 70% to 80% being singletons.

V gene TRBV7-2 combines with J gene TRBJ2-5, with 8 nucleotides matching TRBD2. This TCR was recovered from a man between 70 and 80 years old with acute or convalescent COVID-19. Sequencing was carried out using peripheral blood. The chain's CDR3 is CASSFGGGPETQYF. CDR3 coding DNA: TGTGCCAGCAGCTTTGGCGGGGGGCCTGAGACCCAGTACTTC.